This T cell receptor (beta chain) was identified in a study of vaccination effects on CD4 cells after COVID-19. Assay used: immunoSEQ multiplex PCR; TCRdb lists only in-frame clones, some missing. The sample contains tens of thousands of clones, about 80% of which appear only once. Note on this clone: The antigen is not known.

CDR1 is SGHTA, CDR2 FQGNSA, per germline. The CDR3 has 15 residues. Trimming at V came to 5 bases and at J to 4 bases, leaving 8 bases not matched to a gene. Sequencing in the ViraFEST assay came after antigen-specific CD4+ T cells had been expanded with viral peptide pools, which were used to stimulate PBMC. An approximately 10-day culture period preceded the isolation of CD4+ T cells. BNT162b2 vaccine or mRNA-1273 vaccine was given to participants in two doses. This TCR was sampled from a human donor who received a COVID-19 vaccine. The chain uses TRBV7-2 and TRBJ1-5; TRBD1 agrees at 7 bases. Sequenced material: CD4+ T cells from PBMCs cultured with HCoV-229E spike peptides, taken after COVID-19 vaccination. The CDR3 DNA follows: TGTGCCAGCAGCCGGGAGGGGACAGCGAATCAGCCCCAGCATTTT. Translation: CASSREGTANQPQHF.